The entry below gives a single TCR beta chain sequence along with its context. Per the original methods: The authors estimated nucleated cell counts from reference gene primer amplification. Assay used: immunoSEQ multiplex PCR; TCRdb lists only in-frame clones, some missing. V, J and clone size were drawn from that table, and D and trimming were deduced from the DNA. The sample has about 230,000 clones, roughly 85% seen once. V lost 5 bases, J lost 1 base, and 7 bases stayed unmatched. CDR3 length: 16 amino acids. Germline CDR1 reads SGHAT; CDR2 reads FQNNGV. The data stem from a study of blood T cell repertoires in COVID-19. At the level of the study: Material from acute and convalescent COVID-19 was sourced from the United States, Italy and Spain. Sample material is recorded as cDNA or gDNA derived from T cells, B-cell-depleted T cells, or PBMCs.

Seattle-derived patients entered the study during active infection and were followed longitudinally. Sequenced material: peripheral blood. The V and J genes are TRBV11-2 and TRBJ2-2; 7 bases match TRBD2. The TCR comes from a man aged 45-65 years with COVID-19, enrolled during active disease. The chain's CDR3 is CASSHRGGLNTGELFF. CDR3 DNA: TGTGCCAGCAGCCATCGCGGGGGACTGAACACCGGGGAGCTGTTTTTT.